The 9 T cell receptor beta chains below come from one sample, sequenced in a study of blood T cells in healthy people across ages. A J-beta primer mix and a sample-barcoded 5' primer were used in a second PCR of roughly 6 to 12 cycles. TCRdb re-called the 5' RACE reads through MiXCR, storing one row per CDR3 protein. The profile shows about 1.8 million distinct CDR3 sequences, about 50% of them singletons. Sequencing input: blood. Every receptor here comes from a woman aged 40 to 49 in good health.

This clonotype was seen only a few times. The chain recombines TRBV20-1 with TRBJ1-6; no clear D gene. Looked up from germline, CDR1 is DFQATT and CDR2 is SNEGSKA (reference sequence). The CDR3 is 13 residues long. The V end lost 3 bases, the J end lost 7 bases, and 10 bases lay between the germline ends. The CDR3 coding sequence is TGCAGTGCTAGCCGGGATACCAATTCACCCCTCCACTTT. This translates into CSASRDTNSPLHF.

The chain combines TRBV7-2 with TRBJ2-5; D is ambiguous. This CDR3 spans 12 amino acids. CDR1 and CDR2 (germline): SGHTA, FQGNSA. Deletions cut 7 bases from V and 0 bases from J, with 6 bases between. The CDR3 nucleotides are TGTGCCAGCATCATCTACCAAGAGACCCAGTACTTC. Protein: CASIIYQETQYF.

This clonotype turned up a few times. The V call is TRBV12-3 or TRBV12-4, the J call TRBJ2-5; 8 bases map to TRBD1. With V trimmed by 6 bases and J by 4 bases, 7 bases remained unmatched. The CDR3 extends over 14 amino acids. CDR3 nucleotides: TGTGCCAGCAGCCCGGGACAGGTTAGAGAGACCCAGTACTTC. It is translated as CASSPGQVRETQYF.

The genes are TRBV20-1 and TRBJ2-1; D not resolved. Germline loops: CDR1 DFQATT, CDR2 SNEGSKA (reference sequence). The V end was cut by 0 bases, the J end by 0 bases, with 9 bases between. The CDR3 spans 15 residues. CDR3 protein: CSARDLGRSYNEQFF. The DNA of the CDR3 is TGCAGTGCTAGAGATTTAGGACGCTCCTACAATGAGCAGTTCTTC.

This clonotype came up a few times. V gene TRBV7-9 combines with J gene TRBJ2-1; maybe TRBD1 (5 bases). V was clipped by 3 bases and J by 12 bases, with 9 bases between them. The germline V gene encodes CDR1 SEHNR and CDR2 FQNEAQ (reference sequence). This CDR3 has 11 residues. CDR3 sequence reads: CASSFGQGQFF. The CDR3 nucleotides read TGTGCCAGCAGCTTTGGGCAGGGGCAGTTCTTC.

This clonotype has a handful of counts. The chain uses TRBV4-1 and TRBJ2-5; D ambiguous. The CDR3 runs 15 residues. The V end lost 1 base, the J end lost 7 bases, and 16 bases lay between the germline ends. Germline V CDR1 and CDR2: MGHRA, YSYEKL. CDR3 in DNA: TGCGCCAGCAGCCAAGTCGGTGGGTCGTCGGCGACCCAGTACTTC. Translating gives CASSQVGGSSATQYF.

The sample holds a few counts of this clonotype. This sequence joins TRBV12-3 or TRBV12-4 and TRBJ2-3, with 11 bases lining up with TRBD2. The trim removed 7 bases at V and 2 bases at J, leaving 5 bases unmatched. The CDR3 extends over 15 amino acids. CDR3 sequence (DNA): TGTGCCAGCATCCTAGCGGGGGGCCCCACAGATACGCAGTATTTT. Translated, it gives CASILAGGPTDTQYF.

The chain recombines TRBV5-1 with TRBJ2-5, with D unclear. The germline V gene has CDR1 SGHRS and CDR2 YFSETQ. CDR3 size: 15 residues. V lost 0 bases, J lost 3 bases, and 12 bases lay in between. Written as DNA, the CDR3 is TGCGCCAGCAGCTTGGCCTTGTTGGGGAAAGAGACCCAGTACTTC. Protein: CASSLALLGKETQYF.

The chain employs TRBV4-2 and TRBJ2-3; 11 positions match TRBD2. The germline V gene has CDR1 LGHNA and CDR2 YNFKEQ. The V and J ends lost 4 bases and 6 bases, in that order; junction bases with no gene match: 18. The CDR3 runs to 19 residues. The CDR3 loop reads CASSRIAGGGGSSWDTQYF. CDR3 coding DNA: TGTGCCAGCAGCCGTATAGCGGGGGGGGGAGGCAGTAGCTGGGATACGCAGTATTTT.